This TCR beta chain comes out of a study of T cells in Graves' hyperthyroidism and ophthalmopathy. The TCR beta CDR3 regions underwent amplification using RNA transcripts as the source. First-round RT-PCR targeting the TCR CDR3 was performed with the HTBI primer set. TCRdb processed the multiplex PCR reads anew with MiXCR; each CDR3 protein has one entry. The sample shows more than 500,000 distinct CDR3 sequences, approximately 15% of them seen only once. Researchers defined stable Graves' hyperthyroidism as no ophthalmopathy progression within 18 months. With a duration under 2 months, the hyperthyroidism was newly diagnosed in patients aged 18 to 65. The sample holds many counts of this clonotype. The CDR3 extends over 14 amino acids. Germline V CDR1 and CDR2: SQVTM, ANQGSEA. Trimming pared 5 bases from V and 0 bases from J, leaving 12 bases between.

Sample: blood. The sequence derives from a woman aged 40-49 years with Graves' hyperthyroidism. The chain links TRBV29-1 to TRBJ2-3; D might be TRBD2 (5 bases). The CDR3 reads CSVRADTSTDTQYF. The CDR3 coding sequence is TGCAGCGTTCGAGCGGATACCAGCACAGATACGCAGTATTTT.